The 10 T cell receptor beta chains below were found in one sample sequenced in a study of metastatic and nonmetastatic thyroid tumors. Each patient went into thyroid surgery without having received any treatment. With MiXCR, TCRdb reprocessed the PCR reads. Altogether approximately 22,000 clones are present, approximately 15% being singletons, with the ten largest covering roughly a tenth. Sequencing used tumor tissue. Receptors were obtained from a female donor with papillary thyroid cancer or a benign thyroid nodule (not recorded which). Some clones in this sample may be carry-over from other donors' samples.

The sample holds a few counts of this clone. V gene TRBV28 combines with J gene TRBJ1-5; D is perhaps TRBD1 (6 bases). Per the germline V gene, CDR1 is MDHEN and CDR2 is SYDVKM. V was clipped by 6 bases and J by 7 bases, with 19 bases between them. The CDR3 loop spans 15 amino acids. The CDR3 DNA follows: TGTGCCAGCAGCTATAGGACAGTTAGAGTCCAGCCCCAGCATTTT. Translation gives CASSYRTVRVQPQHF.

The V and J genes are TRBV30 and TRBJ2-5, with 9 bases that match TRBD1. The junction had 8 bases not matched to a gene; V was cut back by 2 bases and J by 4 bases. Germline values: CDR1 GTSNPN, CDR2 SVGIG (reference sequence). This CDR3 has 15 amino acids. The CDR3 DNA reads TGTGCCTGGAGTAGTAGGGGACAGGGATTAGAGACCCAGTACTTC. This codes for CAWSSRGQGLETQYF.

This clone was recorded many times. The CDR3 loop reads CASSLTGSTGELFF. In nucleotides, the CDR3 is TGTGCCAGCAGCTTAACAGGGTCCACCGGGGAGCTGTTTTTT. The V call is TRBV11-3, the J call TRBJ2-2; D is possibly TRBD1 (6 bases). CDR3 length: 14 amino acids. Trimming removed 2 bases at V and 4 bases at J, with 8 bases between. Germline CDR1 SGHNT, CDR2 YENEEA.

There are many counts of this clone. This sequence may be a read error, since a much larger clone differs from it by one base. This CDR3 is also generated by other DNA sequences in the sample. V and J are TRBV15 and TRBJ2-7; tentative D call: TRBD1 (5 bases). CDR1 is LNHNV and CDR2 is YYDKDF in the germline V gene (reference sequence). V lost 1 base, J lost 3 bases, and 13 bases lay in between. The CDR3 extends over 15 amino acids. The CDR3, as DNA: TGTGCCACCAGCAGAGCTTCGGACAACATCTACGAGCAGTACTTC. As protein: CATSRASDNIYEQYF.

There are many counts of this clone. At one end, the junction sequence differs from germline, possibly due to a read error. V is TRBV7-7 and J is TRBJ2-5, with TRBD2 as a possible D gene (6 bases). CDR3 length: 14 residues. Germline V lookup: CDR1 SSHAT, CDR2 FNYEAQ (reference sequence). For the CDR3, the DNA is TGTGCTAGCAGCTTAGCCGTACGGGGGGAGACCCAGTACTTC. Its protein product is CASSLAVRGETQYF.

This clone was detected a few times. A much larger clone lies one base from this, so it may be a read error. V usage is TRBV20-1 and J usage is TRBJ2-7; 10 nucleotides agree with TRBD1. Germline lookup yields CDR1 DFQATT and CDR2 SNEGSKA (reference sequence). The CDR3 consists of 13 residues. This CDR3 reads CIQSRDRGYEQYF. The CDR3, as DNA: TGCATCCAATCCCGGGACAGGGGCTACGAGCAGTACTTC.

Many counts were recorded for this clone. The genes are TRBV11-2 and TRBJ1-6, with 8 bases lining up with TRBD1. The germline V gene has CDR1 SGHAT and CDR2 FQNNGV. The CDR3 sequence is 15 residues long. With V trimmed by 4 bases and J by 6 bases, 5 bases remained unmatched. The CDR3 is CASSSGQVTNSPLHF. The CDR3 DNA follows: TGTGCCAGCAGCTCGGGACAGGTGACTAATTCACCCCTCCACTTT.

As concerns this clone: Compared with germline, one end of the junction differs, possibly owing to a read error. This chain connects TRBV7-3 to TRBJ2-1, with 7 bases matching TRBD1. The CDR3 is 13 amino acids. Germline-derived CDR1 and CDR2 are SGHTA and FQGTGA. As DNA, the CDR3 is TGTGTCAGCAGCTCCGGGACAGTAACGGAGCAGTTCTTC. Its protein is CVSSSGTVTEQFF.

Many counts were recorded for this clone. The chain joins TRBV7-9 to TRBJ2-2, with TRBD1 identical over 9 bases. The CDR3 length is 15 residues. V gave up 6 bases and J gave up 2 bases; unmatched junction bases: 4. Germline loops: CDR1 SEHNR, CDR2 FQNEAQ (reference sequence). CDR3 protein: CASRNRGPNTGELFF. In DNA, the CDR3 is TGTGCCAGCAGAAACAGGGGGCCCAACACCGGGGAGCTGTTTTTT.

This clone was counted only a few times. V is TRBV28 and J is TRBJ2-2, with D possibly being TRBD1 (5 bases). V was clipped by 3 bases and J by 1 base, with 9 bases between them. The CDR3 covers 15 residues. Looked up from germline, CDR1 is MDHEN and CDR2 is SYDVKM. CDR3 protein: CASSFVDRNTGELFF. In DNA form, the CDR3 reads TGTGCCAGCAGTTTTGTTGACAGGAACACCGGGGAGCTGTTTTTT.